Presented here are 11 T cell receptor beta chains from one specimen sequenced in a study of breast tumors, draining lymph nodes, adjacent tissues. Samples came from axillary lymph nodes draining the breast cancer. A single record per CDR3 protein comes from TCRdb applying MiXCR to the multiplex PCR reads. The data show about 180,000 distinct CDR3 sequences, 33% seen once. Material: axillary lymph node tissue. These receptors were taken from a female donor with breast cancer. Some clones in this sample may be carry-over from other donors' samples.

This clonotype occurred a few times. The CDR3 nucleotides are TGTGCCAGCAGTTTCGCGGGGGGCTCCTACAATGAGCAGTTCTTC. Translation gives CASSFAGGSYNEQFF. This rearrangement joins TRBV12-3 or TRBV12-4 to TRBJ2-1, with 8 positions matching TRBD2. CDR3 size: 15 residues. With 3 bases clipped from V and 0 bases from J, the junction kept 1 base outside the gene matches.

This clonotype has a count of ten or more. The chain recombines TRBV9 with TRBJ2-5; tentatively, D is TRBD2 (7 bases). Per germline, CDR1 SGDLS and CDR2 YYNGEE. The CDR3 sequence is 15 residues long. Deletions cut 0 bases from V and 4 bases from J, with 13 bases between. The DNA for the CDR3 is TGTGCCAGCAGCGTAGCTACGGGGGGCGGAGAGACCCAGTACTTC. It specifies CASSVATGGGETQYF. Looking up the rest from reference TRBV9 and TRBJ2-5 gives the full variable domain: DSGVTQTPKHLITATGQRVTLRCSPRSGDLSVYWYQQSLDQGLQFLIQYYNGEERAKGNILERFSAQQFPDLHSELNLSSLELGDSALYFCASSVATGGGETQYFGPGTRLLVL.

In this sample, this clonotype turned up many times. The CDR3 region is CASSPSGGDNSPLHF. The CDR3 DNA follows: TGCGCCAGCAGCCCTTCTGGAGGGGATAATTCACCCCTCCACTTT. V and J are TRBV5-1 and TRBJ1-6; D may be TRBD1 (5 bases). V was trimmed by 4 bases and J by 5 bases, leaving 13 bases between them. The germline CDR1 and CDR2 sequences are SGHRS and YFSETQ. The CDR3 covers 15 residues. The full variable domain, completed using reference TRBV5-1 and TRBJ1-6, is KAGVTQTPRYLIKTRGQQVTLSCSPISGHRSVSWYQQTPGQGLQFLFEYFSETQRNKGNFPGRFSGRQFSNSRSEMNVSTLELGDSALYLCASSPSGGDNSPLHFGNGTRLTVT.

On this clonotype: A clone one base away is much larger, so this may be a read error. The chain joins TRBV9 to TRBJ2-1; 8 nucleotides agree with TRBD2. The CDR3 is made up of 15 amino acids. Germline loops: CDR1 SGDLS, CDR2 YYNGEE. This chain's CDR3 is CASSAELAEYNEPFF. The CDR3 nucleotides are TGTGCCAGCAGCGCAGAACTAGCGGAATACAATGAGCCGTTCTTC.

The sample holds many counts of this clonotype. The V call is TRBV28, the J call TRBJ1-2; 7 nucleotides agree with TRBD1. Germline V gene sequence: CDR1 MDHEN, CDR2 SYDVKM. The CDR3 is made up of 15 amino acids. The V segment lost 5 bases and the J segment 4 bases; nucleotides outside the gene matches: 10. DNA for the CDR3: TGTGCCAGCAGTCCTCCGGGGACAGCCCCCTATGGCTACACCTTC. Its translation is CASSPPGTAPYGYTF.

There are many counts of this clonotype. The chain carries TRBV4-3 and TRBJ2-1; D is unresolved. Per the germline V gene, CDR1 is LGHNA and CDR2 is YSLEER. V was cut by 0 bases and J by 7 bases, with 7 bases left in between. There are 13 residues in the CDR3. In DNA form, the CDR3 reads TGCGCCAGCAGCCAAGATTTGAGGAATGAGCAGTTCTTC. Amino acid sequence: CASSQDLRNEQFF.

Concerning this clonotype: Possible read error: a much larger clone is one base away. V gene TRBV20-1 combines with J gene TRBJ2-7; D gene uncertain. CDR1 is DFQATT and CDR2 is SNEGSKA in the germline V gene (reference sequence). Trimming took off 6 bases at V and 6 bases at J, with 21 bases between the two ends. There are 14 residues in the CDR3. This chain's CDR3 is CSAPPLATRPEQYF. Here the CDR3 DNA reads TGCAGTGCCCCCCCCCTGGCTACTCGCCCCGAGCAGTACTTC.

This clonotype was observed a few times. This sequence may be a read error, since a much larger clone differs from it by one base. The rearrangement uses TRBV7-8 and TRBJ2-3; 8 positions match TRBD2. V lost 11 bases and J lost 6; bases outside the gene matches: 10. The CDR3 contains 13 residues. Germline CDR1 and CDR2: SGHVS and FQNEAQ. CDR3 DNA: TGTGCCTGGGGTGTACGGGGGGGGGATACGCAGTATTTT. This sequence encodes CAWGVRGGDTQYF.

Note on this clonotype: This may be a read error, as it is one base from a much larger clone. The chain employs TRBV4-1 and TRBJ2-4; D gene ambiguous. Germline V gene sequence: CDR1 MGHRA, CDR2 YSYEKL. Trimming took 6 bases from V and 0 from J, leaving 15 bases between them. The CDR3 is 16 residues long. The DNA for the CDR3 is TGCGCCAGCAGACAACTACTGGTAGTAGCCAAAAACATTCAGTACTTC. Translated: CASRQLLVVAKNIQYF.

Regarding this clonotype: A much larger clone is a single base away; this may be a read error. Likely a read error: the CDR3 ends without its conserved phenylalanine or tryptophan. The V gene is TRBV9, the J gene TRBJ2-7, with D hard to call. CDR1 and CDR2 from the germline V gene are SGDLS and YYNGEE. The CDR3 runs 13 residues. Trimming pared 2 bases from V and 2 bases from J, leaving 8 bases between. CDR3 sequence: CASSVDGTYEQYS. CDR3 in DNA: TGTGCCAGCAGCGTGGACGGAACCTACGAGCAGTACTCC.

This rearrangement joins TRBV11-2 to TRBJ2-3; 10 bases line up with TRBD2. V shed 5 bases and J 11 bases; nucleotides not matched to a gene: 13. CDR3 length equals 15 residues. In germline, CDR1 is SGHAT, CDR2 FQNNGV. This CDR3 reads CASSLRLAGYNEQYF. The CDR3 nucleotides are TGTGCCAGCAGCCTCAGACTAGCGGGCTACAATGAGCAGTATTTT.